Following are 15 T cell receptor beta chains from one sample sequenced in a study of response to subunit inactivated influenza vaccine. TCRdb ran MiXCR on the RT-PCR reads and lists one entry per CDR3 protein. The table has more than 600,000 distinct CDR3 sequences, approximately 17% seen once; the top ten hold roughly a tenth. The sequencing used PBMCs from blood, collected around 5 days after vaccination. Source of these receptors: a man in his fifties who received an inactivated influenza vaccine.

The gene calls are TRBV29-1 and TRBJ2-2; TRBD2 is a possible D gene (5 bases). The length of the CDR3 is 14 residues. Trimming took 3 bases from V and 4 from J, leaving 12 bases between them. CDR1 SQVTM and CDR2 ANQGSEA come from the germline V gene. Here the CDR3 reads CSVDAGKSTGELFF. The CDR3 DNA follows: TGCAGCGTTGACGCCGGGAAAAGCACCGGGGAGCTGTTTTTT.

There are a few counts of this clonotype. The rearrangement links TRBV29-1 to TRBJ2-2; D uncertain. This CDR3 spans 13 amino acids. Germline lookup yields CDR1 SQVTM and CDR2 ANQGSEA. Trimming shortened V by 4 bases and J by 4 bases, and 10 bases separated the two germline ends. The DNA of the CDR3 is TGCAGCGTTGTTGCTGGGCCCACCGGGGAGCTGTTTTTT. It translates to CSVVAGPTGELFF.

This clonotype showed up many times. At one of its ends the junction is not consistent with the germline gene, which may arise from a read error. This chain connects TRBV7-7 to TRBJ2-1; TRBD1 matches at 7 bases. The germline CDR1 and CDR2 sequences are SSHAT and FNYEAQ (reference sequence). The CDR3 extends over 13 amino acids. This chain's CDR3 is CASSRDRVNEQFF. As DNA, the CDR3 is TGTGCTAGCAGCCGCGACAGGGTTAATGAGCAGTTCTTC.

V gene TRBV5-1 combines with J gene TRBJ2-7; TRBD2 is a possible D gene (6 bases). Trimming removed 0 bases from V and 6 bases from J, with 16 bases in between. Germline-derived CDR1 and CDR2 are SGHRS and YFSETQ. The CDR3 consists of 15 residues. The chain's CDR3 is CASSLDLSGSGEQYF. In DNA, the CDR3 is TGCGCCAGCAGCTTGGATCTGTCCGGGAGCGGCGAGCAGTACTTC.

This chain links TRBV19 with TRBJ1-1; tentatively, D is TRBD1 (6 bases). V lost 3 bases and J 1 base, leaving 9 bases between the germline ends. The CDR3 spans 14 residues. Per the germline V gene, CDR1 is LNHDA and CDR2 is SQIVND (reference sequence). CDR3 loop: CASSIGGANTEAFF. CDR3 DNA sequence: TGTGCCAGTAGTATCGGGGGCGCGAACACTGAAGCTTTCTTT.

This chain joins TRBV7-2 and TRBJ1-1; D is unresolved. The CDR3 extends over 12 amino acids. CDR1 is SGHTA and CDR2 is FQGNSA in the germline V gene. V lost 3 bases and J 9 bases, leaving 11 bases between the germline ends. The chain's CDR3 is CASSFMGSQAFF. CDR3 DNA sequence: TGTGCCAGCAGCTTCATGGGCAGTCAAGCTTTCTTT.

The chain links TRBV7-9 to TRBJ1-2; D call uncertain. The germline V gene encodes CDR1 SEHNR and CDR2 FQNEAQ (reference sequence). CDR3 length equals 15 residues. Trimming took off 1 base at V and 2 bases at J, with 11 bases between the two ends. CDR3 coding DNA: TGTGCCAGCAGCTTAGAGGGCTTCACGAACTATGGCTACACCTTC. It codes for CASSLEGFTNYGYTF.

The sample holds a few counts of this clonotype. The chain has TRBV7-2 and TRBJ1-4; TRBD1 aligns across 9 bases. The J segment lost 6 bases and the V segment lost 5 bases, leaving 4 bases of the junction unmatched. The germline CDR1 and CDR2 sequences are SGHTA and FQGNSA. The CDR3 sequence is 14 residues long. The CDR3 loop reads CASSLDRGDEKLFF. CDR3 in DNA: TGTGCCAGCAGCCTTGACAGGGGGGATGAAAAACTGTTTTTT.

The chain has TRBV6-6 and TRBJ2-7; D is undetermined. Deletions cut 7 bases from V and 1 base from J, with 11 bases between. CDR3 length equals 13 residues. Germline values: CDR1 MNHNY, CDR2 SVGAGI (reference sequence). The CDR3 sequence: CASMVSSSYEQYF. DNA for the CDR3: TGTGCCAGCATGGTAAGCAGTTCCTACGAGCAGTACTTC.

This clonotype was seen a few times. This rearrangement joins TRBV7-2 to TRBJ1-2, with TRBD1 as a possible D gene (6 bases). Germline V gene data show CDR1 as SGHTA and CDR2 as FQGNSA. This CDR3 has 14 residues. V lost 5 bases, J lost 7 bases, and 17 bases lay in between. The CDR3 coding sequence is TGTGCCAGCAGCGCGCAGACAGGAAGGGGTGGCTACACCTTC. Protein sequence: CASSAQTGRGGYTF.

There are many counts of this clonotype. The V and J genes are TRBV29-1 and TRBJ2-1, with D uncertain. The CDR3 covers 13 residues. CDR1 and CDR2 (germline): SQVTM, ANQGSEA. The V and J ends lost 6 bases and 1 base respectively, with 10 bases between them. As DNA, the CDR3 is TGCAGCGTAGCGACTGGATCCTACAATGAGCAGTTCTTC. It is translated as CSVATGSYNEQFF.

The gene calls are TRBV5-1 and TRBJ2-7, with D maybe TRBD2 (6 bases). Germline V CDR1 and CDR2: SGHRS, YFSETQ. V shed 1 base and J shed 5 bases, with 13 bases lying between them. The CDR3 has 14 amino acids. DNA for the CDR3: TGCGCCAGCAGCTTGACTAGCAGGGAACACGAGCAGTACTTC. Translation: CASSLTSREHEQYF.

A few counts support this clonotype. The genes are TRBV7-2 and TRBJ1-1; the D gene is possibly TRBD1 (5 bases). Per the germline V gene, CDR1 is SGHTA and CDR2 is FQGNSA. Between the trimmed V and J ends, which lost 0 bases and 3 bases, there was a span of 11 bases. The CDR3 is 15 residues long. CDR3: CASSLAQGMDTEAFF. CDR3 in DNA: TGTGCCAGCAGCTTAGCGCAGGGTATGGACACTGAAGCTTTCTTT.

A few counts support this clonotype. J is TRBJ2-7 and V is TRBV7-2; D might be TRBD1 (6 bases). The CDR3 totals 13 residues. Trimming shortened V by 4 bases and J by 1 base, and 8 bases separated the two germline ends. CDR1 SGHTA and CDR2 FQGNSA come from the germline V gene. CDR3 in amino acids: CASSSQGSYEQYF. In DNA form, the CDR3 reads TGTGCCAGCAGCTCACAGGGTTCCTACGAGCAGTACTTC.

This clonotype was seen a few times. The chain is built from TRBV12-3 or TRBV12-4 and TRBJ1-6, with D possibly being TRBD1 (5 bases). V lost 3 bases and J 5 bases, leaving 5 bases between the germline ends. The CDR3 runs to 13 residues. CDR3: CASSLGHNSPLHF. The DNA for the CDR3 is TGTGCCAGCAGTTTGGGACATAATTCACCCCTCCACTTT.